The clone carrying this T cell receptor beta chain was seen more than once but under ten times. Its antigen is not known. Generated by immunoSEQ multiplex PCR, the TCRdb table keeps only in-frame clones and is missing some. The sample lists under 20,000 clones, 80% to 95% seen once, with 5.5% to 7.5% in the top ten. The data originate from a study of lymphopenia after photon versus proton radiotherapy. Study conclusions and caveats: Oligoclonal CD8+ Temra expansion after nadir drove photon patients' diversity drop. Proton therapy kept repertoires fairly stable, unlike photons, which gained effector/memory cells.

This CDR3 contains 13 residues. Germline V CDR1 and CDR2: SGHAT, FQDESV (reference sequence). Trimming took off 2 bases at V and 3 bases at J, with 4 bases between the two ends. The sequencing used peripheral blood, collected from a patient treated with photon-based radiotherapy. V gene TRBV11-1 combines with J gene TRBJ2-2; D is unresolved. This receptor was obtained from a man aged 60 to 69 with pancreatic cancer. The CDR3 region has the DNA TGTGCCAGCAGCTTACTCTACACCGGGGAGCTGTTTTTT. This sequence encodes CASSLLYTGELFF.